This T cell receptor beta chain was captured in a study of T-cell memory formation after mild COVID-19. TCRdb re-analysed the 5' RACE reads in MiXCR, keeping a single row per CDR3 protein. Here the sample spans around 80,000 distinct CDR3 sequences, 14% being singletons. V trimming: 4 bases; J trimming: 1 base; junction bases outside the gene matches: 4. CDR3 length equals 14 residues. Germline V gene sequence: CDR1 MGHDK, CDR2 SYGVNS. The sample holds a few counts of this clonotype. This receptor was obtained from an adult woman who had mild COVID-19 (a few samples of this study predate the infection). Cell type and time point are not known. Sequenced sample: PBMCs or a T cell subset sorted from them (not recorded which). This rearrangement joins TRBV25-1 to TRBJ2-7, with 7 bases lining up with TRBD2. The CDR3, as DNA: TGTGCCAGCAGTGTCGGCGGGAGATCCTACGAGCAGTACTTC. It specifies CASSVGGRSYEQYF.